These 32 T cell receptor beta chains were all obtained from the same sample, sequenced in a study of regulatory T cells in long-lasting Graves disease. Time point indicated: newly diagnosed GD, antithyroid drugs for less than 3 months. Extracted RNA from PBMCs served as the source of the TCR library. According to the study, TCR beta libraries were built with iRepertoire HTBI primers and CDR3-region Arm-PCR. Via MiXCR, TCRdb re-called the multiplex PCR reads, giving one row per CDR3 protein. The sample has a few hundred thousand distinct CDR3 sequences, 12% to 15% seen once. This sample was shared with a second study, whose subject was T cells in Graves' hyperthyroidism and ophthalmopathy.

The specimen was peripheral blood mononuclear cells (PBMCs), collected at new diagnosis, from a patient treated with antithyroid drugs. These receptor sequences come from a woman in her fifties or sixties with Graves disease.

This clonotype was found many times. The chain links TRBV6-5 to TRBJ2-1; possible D gene TRBD1, 6 bases. Germline V gives CDR1 MNHEY, CDR2 SVGAGI. This CDR3 is built from 14 residues. V was shortened by 2 bases and J by 6 bases, with 11 bases between the two germline ends. The CDR3 sequence: CASSYRTGSNEQFF. CDR3 sequence (DNA): TGTGCCAGCAGTTACCGAACAGGGTCCAATGAGCAGTTCTTC.

The J gene is TRBJ2-5, the V gene TRBV9, with D uncertain. The length of the CDR3 is 11 residues. With 7 bases removed from V and 3 bases from J, the gap between germline ends came to 7 bases. CDR1 and CDR2 from the germline V gene are SGDLS and YYNGEE. The CDR3 DNA sequence: TGTGCCAGCGGCCGAGAAGAGACCCAGTACTTC. Protein: CASGREETQYF.

This clonotype was seen repeatedly, ten times or more. The chain joins TRBV5-6 to TRBJ2-1; 10 positions match TRBD2. Germline loops: CDR1 SGHDT, CDR2 YYEEEE. The V and J ends lost 1 base and 10 bases, in that order; junction bases with no gene match: 8. The CDR3 is made up of 15 amino acids. Written as DNA, the CDR3 is TGTGCCAGCAGCTTGTGGCTAGCGGGAGTGTGGGAGCAGTTCTTC. This gives the protein CASSLWLAGVWEQFF.

The V gene is TRBV27, the J gene TRBJ1-1; weak D call: TRBD1 (6 bases). Germline V gives CDR1 MNHEY, CDR2 SMNVEV (reference sequence). Trimming removed 4 bases at V and 7 bases at J, with 16 bases between. This CDR3 spans 14 amino acids. The CDR3 here is CASSYRDGRNEAFF. The CDR3 DNA is TGTGCCAGCAGTTACAGGGACGGCCGAAATGAAGCTTTCTTT.

This clonotype occurred many times. The chain employs TRBV7-9 and TRBJ2-5; 9 bases align to TRBD1. The CDR3 runs 14 residues. Germline loops: CDR1 SEHNR, CDR2 FQNEAQ (reference sequence). The V gene end was trimmed by 2 bases and the J gene end by 5 bases; junction bases not matched to a gene: 3. CDR3 sequence: CASSLTTGGETQYF. Here the CDR3 DNA reads TGTGCCAGCAGCTTAACGACAGGGGGGGAGACCCAGTACTTC.

At least ten counts were recorded for this clonotype. The chain carries TRBV4-1 and TRBJ2-5; no clear D. This CDR3 is built from 13 residues. In germline, CDR1 is MGHRA, CDR2 YSYEKL. The V and J ends lost 0 bases and 4 bases respectively, with 6 bases between them. In DNA form, the CDR3 reads TGCGCCAGCAGCCAAGATGCTCGAGAGACCCAGTACTTC. This sequence encodes CASSQDARETQYF.

This clonotype has ten or more counts. V and J are TRBV11-2 and TRBJ2-1; D not certain. The CDR3 has 12 amino acids. The V gene lost 4 bases and the J gene lost 10 bases, with 11 bases spanning the gap. The germline V gene encodes CDR1 SGHAT and CDR2 FQNNGV. The CDR3 is CASSSTLGEQFF. DNA of the CDR3: TGTGCCAGCAGCTCAACCTTGGGCGAGCAGTTCTTC.

In its sample, this clonotype was seen many times. The chain couples TRBV27 to TRBJ1-5; a possible D gene is TRBD1 (5 bases). The CDR3 has 13 amino acids. V was trimmed by 2 bases and J by 6 bases, leaving 8 bases between them. The germline gives CDR1 MNHEY, CDR2 SMNVEV (reference sequence). The DNA of the CDR3 is TGTGCCAGCAGTTTACGGGGCGGTCAGCCCCAGCATTTT. Encoded protein: CASSLRGGQPQHF.

This clonotype was picked up many times. The V gene is TRBV20-1, the J gene TRBJ2-7; possibly TRBD2 for D (5 bases). Germline values: CDR1 DFQATT, CDR2 SNEGSKA (reference sequence). Trimming shortened V by 4 bases and J by 1 base, and 14 bases separated the two germline ends. This CDR3 has 14 residues. The CDR3 coding sequence is TGCAGTGCTACCCTTACTAGTAATTCCTACGAGCAGTACTTC. Translation: CSATLTSNSYEQYF.

This clonotype was seen repeatedly, ten times or more. This rearrangement joins TRBV11-3 to TRBJ2-2, with a weak D call TRBD1 (5 bases). Deletions cut 3 bases from V and 7 bases from J, with 21 bases between. The CDR3 spans 17 residues. Per germline, CDR1 SGHNT and CDR2 YENEEA. The CDR3 DNA sequence: TGTGCCAGCAGCTTTACCCGCTCGGCAGGGTCGAACGGGGAGCTGTTTTTT. This encodes CASSFTRSAGSNGELFF.

As to this clonotype: This could be a read error, since a much larger clone is one nucleotide away. The rearrangement uses TRBV6-5 and TRBJ2-5; a possible D gene is TRBD2 (5 bases). This CDR3 spans 15 amino acids. Germline V gives CDR1 MNHEY, CDR2 SVGAGI. CDR3 bases: TGTGCCAGCGGTTACTCGATCGGGAACCAAGAGACCCAGTACTTC. Translating gives CASGYSIGNQETQYF.

A note on this clonotype: Just one base apart from a much larger clone, this may be a read error. V gene TRBV20-1 combines with J gene TRBJ2-7; D is possibly TRBD1 (6 bases). CDR1 and CDR2 from the germline V gene are DFQATT and SNEGSKA (reference sequence). V was cut by 3 bases and J by 3 bases, with 12 bases left in between. This CDR3 has 13 residues. CDR3 loop: CSARTGHLYEQYF. The CDR3 DNA sequence: TGCAGTGCTAGGACGGGACACCTCTACGAGCAGTACTTC.

This clonotype was detected ten times or more. The chain links TRBV3-1 to TRBJ2-3, with 9 bases aligning to TRBD2. Per germline, CDR1 LGHDT and CDR2 YNNKEL (reference sequence). CDR3 length: 15 residues. Trimming took 1 base from V and 5 from J; bases not matched to a gene: 4. This CDR3 reads CASSQGLAGEDTQYF. CDR3 bases: TGTGCCAGCAGCCAAGGTTTAGCGGGAGAAGATACGCAGTATTTT.

This clonotype was seen at least ten times. The rearrangement uses TRBV28 and TRBJ2-2; TRBD2 matches at 7 bases. This CDR3 contains 16 residues. Germline values: CDR1 MDHEN, CDR2 SYDVKM. V dropped 8 bases and J dropped 7; count of bases not matched to a gene: 16. The chain's CDR3 is CASRPPPAGIDGELFF. CDR3 coding DNA: TGTGCCAGCCGACCTCCCCCAGCGGGAATTGACGGGGAGCTGTTTTTT.

This sequence joins TRBV6-1 and TRBJ2-2; D is uncertain. The V and J ends lost 7 bases and 6 bases respectively, with 15 bases between them. CDR3 length: 14 residues. In germline, CDR1 is MNHNS, CDR2 SASEGT. CDR3 coding DNA: TGTGCCAGCACCCTAAGTCTAACCCCCGGGGAGCTGTTTTTT. Translation: CASTLSLTPGELFF.

This clonotype was counted ten times or more. The chain links TRBV29-1 to TRBJ2-3; the match to TRBD2 covers 12 bases. The CDR3 runs 16 residues. Germline V gene lookup returns CDR1 SQVTM and CDR2 ANQGSEA. V shed 6 bases and J 1 base; nucleotides not matched to a gene: 8. The CDR3 nucleotides are TGCAGCGTGGGGGGCCGACTAGCGGGAGGCACAGATACGCAGTATTTT. This translates into CSVGGRLAGGTDTQYF.

This clonotype has a handful of counts. This rearrangement joins TRBV5-6 to TRBJ1-4; D call uncertain. V was pared by 2 bases and J by 5 bases, with 7 bases between. Germline V gives CDR1 SGHDT, CDR2 YYEEEE. The CDR3 totals 13 residues. This CDR3 reads CASSFVANEKLFF. DNA of the CDR3: TGTGCCAGCAGCTTCGTGGCAAATGAAAAACTGTTTTTT.

This clonotype was observed many times. V gene TRBV28 combines with J gene TRBJ2-1; TRBD2 agrees at 11 bases. Germline V CDR1 and CDR2: MDHEN, SYDVKM. J was trimmed by 2 bases and V by 3 bases; bases with no gene match: 3. The CDR3 has 16 residues. For the CDR3, the DNA is TGTGCCAGCAGTTTGGCGGGACTAGCGGCCTACAATGAGCAGTTCTTC. It specifies CASSLAGLAAYNEQFF.

V is TRBV6-1 and J is TRBJ2-1; the D gene is possibly TRBD2 (6 bases). The J call may be wrong; the DNA end is better matched by TRBJ2-7. The CDR3 covers 12 residues. The germline gives CDR1 MNHNS, CDR2 SASEGT. This chain's CDR3 is CASHSALAEQYF. The CDR3 DNA is TGTGCCTCCCACAGTGCCCTAGCGGAGCAGTACTTC.

This clonotype has only a few counts. V usage is TRBV30 and J usage is TRBJ2-7, with a tentative D call TRBD2 (6 bases). The CDR3 loop spans 13 amino acids. Germline-derived CDR1 and CDR2 are GTSNPN and SVGIG (reference sequence). Between the trimmed V and J ends, which lost 3 bases and 7 bases, there was a span of 16 bases. CDR3 DNA: TGTGCCTGGAGCTGGAGGGTGTTGGGAGAGCAGTACTTC. Protein sequence: CAWSWRVLGEQYF.

This clonotype has only a few counts. The chain joins TRBV27 to TRBJ1-1, with D maybe TRBD1 (5 bases). Trimming took 6 bases from V and 0 from J, leaving 11 bases between them. Germline V gene lookup returns CDR1 MNHEY and CDR2 SMNVEV (reference sequence). This CDR3 contains 14 residues. CDR3 DNA sequence: TGTGCCAGCAGGCGGGGGTTAATGAACACTGAAGCTTTCTTT. This gives the protein CASRRGLMNTEAFF.

In its sample, this clonotype was seen many times. V usage is TRBV12-3 or TRBV12-4 and J usage is TRBJ2-1; D is undetermined. The CDR3 has 11 amino acids. Trimming pared 3 bases from V and 9 bases from J, leaving 6 bases between. Written as DNA, the CDR3 is TGTGCCAGCAGTTTCTGGGGTGAGCAGTTCTTC. This gives the protein CASSFWGEQFF.

This clonotype was seen more than once but under ten times. The rearrangement links TRBV11-2 to TRBJ2-4; weak D call: TRBD1 (6 bases). The CDR3 loop spans 16 amino acids. Germline CDR1 is SGHAT and CDR2 is FQNNGV. The V end was cut by 7 bases, the J end by 2 bases, with 18 bases between. In DNA form, the CDR3 reads TGTGCCAGCAACTCTCCTTACAGGGAGACCAAAAACATTCAGTACTTC. Protein: CASNSPYRETKNIQYF.

The chain couples TRBV5-6 to TRBJ2-5; no definite D call. This CDR3 contains 15 residues. The germline V gene encodes CDR1 SGHDT and CDR2 YYEEEE. V was trimmed by 2 bases and J by 2 bases, leaving 13 bases between them. The CDR3 here is CASSLRGSTQETQYF. The CDR3 DNA follows: TGTGCCAGCAGCTTACGAGGTTCAACACAAGAGACCCAGTACTTC.

This chain uses TRBV9 with TRBJ2-3, with D possibly being TRBD1 (6 bases). CDR1 is SGDLS and CDR2 is YYNGEE in the germline V gene. The CDR3 length is 15 residues. V was shortened by 3 bases and J by 0 bases, with 11 bases between the two germline ends. The CDR3 protein is CASSALDSSTDTQYF. As DNA, the CDR3 is TGTGCCAGCAGCGCTTTGGACAGCAGCACAGATACGCAGTATTTT.

The V gene is TRBV9, the J gene TRBJ2-5; perhaps TRBD2 as D (5 bases). This CDR3 region has 14 residues. The germline CDR1 and CDR2 sequences are SGDLS and YYNGEE. V was cut by 3 bases and J by 0 bases, with 9 bases left in between. The CDR3 DNA follows: TGTGCCAGCAGCGGCCGGGAAGACCAAGAGACCCAGTACTTC. Protein sequence: CASSGREDQETQYF.

This clonotype was recorded many times. The chain recombines TRBV28 with TRBJ2-3; the D is unclear. The CDR3 is 15 residues long. Trimming pared 4 bases from V and 6 bases from J, leaving 17 bases between. CDR1 is MDHEN and CDR2 is SYDVKM in the germline V gene. In DNA, the CDR3 is TGTGCCAGCAGTTACGAGGACCATCGTAGCGATACGCAGTATTTT. It encodes CASSYEDHRSDTQYF.

Comment on this clonotype: Being one base from a much bigger clone, this may be a read error. The chain employs TRBV30 and TRBJ2-1, with a weak D call TRBD2 (5 bases). The CDR3 is 12 residues long. CDR1 and CDR2 (germline): GTSNPN, SVGIG (reference sequence). As DNA, the CDR3 is TGTGCCGGGAGTGTAGAAGACAATGAGCAGTTCTTC. It codes for CAGSVEDNEQFF.

This clonotype was counted ten times or more. The chain joins TRBV3-1 to TRBJ2-7, with TRBD2 matching over 8 bases. The CDR3 has 17 residues. V gave up 0 bases and J gave up 4 bases; unmatched junction bases: 11. Germline V CDR1 and CDR2: LGHDT, YNNKEL (reference sequence). Here the CDR3 DNA reads TGTGCCAGCAGCCAAGACCTTACCGGGACTAGACCTTACGAGCAGTACTTC. Translating gives CASSQDLTGTRPYEQYF.

This chain links TRBV10-3 with TRBJ2-7; D remains ambiguous. TRBJ2-4 matches the DNA end more closely, so the J call is doubtful. In germline, CDR1 is ENHRY, CDR2 SYGVKD. The CDR3 is 18 amino acids. The CDR3 DNA sequence: TGTGCCTCCCCAAGTCGGGCAGTTCCTGAGTGGGCCAAAAACATTCAGTACTTC. Its protein product is CASPSRAVPEWAKNIQYF.

This clonotype was seen repeatedly, ten times or more. The chain links TRBV11-2 to TRBJ1-1; D is unclear. V lost 10 bases to trimming and J lost 0 bases, with 15 bases between them. The germline V gene has CDR1 SGHAT and CDR2 FQNNGV. This CDR3 region has 14 residues. As DNA, the CDR3 is TGTGCCACCCGACTGGGGTACCTGAACACTGAAGCTTTCTTT. Amino acid sequence: CATRLGYLNTEAFF.

This clonotype was seen more than once but under ten times. The chain links TRBV2 to TRBJ2-1, with 11 nucleotides matching TRBD2. The CDR3 sequence is 16 residues long. Germline V gene lookup returns CDR1 SNHLY and CDR2 FYNNEI. The V and J ends lost 0 bases and 3 bases, in that order; junction bases with no gene match: 1. The CDR3 DNA is TGTGCCAGCAGTGAAGCGACTAGCGGGAACTACAATGAGCAGTTCTTC. Its protein product is CASSEATSGNYNEQFF.